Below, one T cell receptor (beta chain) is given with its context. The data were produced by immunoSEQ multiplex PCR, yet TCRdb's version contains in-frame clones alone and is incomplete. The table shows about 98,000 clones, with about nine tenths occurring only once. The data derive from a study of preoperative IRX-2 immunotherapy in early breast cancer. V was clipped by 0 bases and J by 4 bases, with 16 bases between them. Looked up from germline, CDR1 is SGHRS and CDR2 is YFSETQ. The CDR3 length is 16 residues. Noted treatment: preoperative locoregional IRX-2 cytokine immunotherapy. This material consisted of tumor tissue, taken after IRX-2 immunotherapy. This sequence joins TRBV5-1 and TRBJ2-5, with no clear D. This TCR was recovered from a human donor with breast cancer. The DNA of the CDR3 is TGCGCCAGCAGCTTGGCTTTCGGGCGGTCCCCAGAGACCCAGTACTTC. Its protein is CASSLAFGRSPETQYF.